The sample holds many counts of the clone carrying this T cell receptor (beta chain). This specimen belongs to a study of identical twins. V gave up 1 base and J gave up 2 bases, with 14 bases separating them. The CDR3 is 16 amino acids. TCRdb re-called the 5' RACE reads through MiXCR, storing one row per CDR3 protein. The sample holds some 630,000 distinct CDR3 sequences, 7% to 7.5% seen once. Separately, the same data were catalogued under a study of yellow fever vaccine responses in identical twins.

The sequence was collected from a young woman in good health. The V and J genes are TRBV12-3 or TRBV12-4 and TRBJ2-5; tentatively, D is TRBD1 or TRBD2 (5 bases each). Sequenced sample: PBMCs. The CDR3: CASSLGGGVAQETQYF. CDR3 DNA sequence: TGTGCCAGCAGTTTAGGTGGGGGAGTAGCTCAAGAGACCCAGTACTTC.